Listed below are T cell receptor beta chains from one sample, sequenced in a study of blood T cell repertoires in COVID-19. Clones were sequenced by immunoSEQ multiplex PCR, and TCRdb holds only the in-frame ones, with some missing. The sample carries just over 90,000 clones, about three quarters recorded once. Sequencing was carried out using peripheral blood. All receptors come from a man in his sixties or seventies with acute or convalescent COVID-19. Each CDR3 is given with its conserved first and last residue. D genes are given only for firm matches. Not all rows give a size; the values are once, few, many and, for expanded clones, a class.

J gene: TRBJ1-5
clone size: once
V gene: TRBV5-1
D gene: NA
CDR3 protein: CASSWGLNQPQHF
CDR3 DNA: TGCGCCAGCAGCTGGGGACTTAATCAGCCCCAGCATTTT

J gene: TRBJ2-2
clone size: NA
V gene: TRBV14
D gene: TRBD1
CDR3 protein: CASSQPGQGITGELFF
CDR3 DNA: TGTGCCAGCAGCCAACCGGGACAGGGGATCACCGGGGAGCTGTTTTTT

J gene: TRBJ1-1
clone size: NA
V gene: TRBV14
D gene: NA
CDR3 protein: CASSHNTNTEAFF
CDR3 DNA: TGTGCCAGCAGCCACAACACAAACACTGAAGCTTTCTTT

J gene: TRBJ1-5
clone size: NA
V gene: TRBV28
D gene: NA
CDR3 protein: CASSQGPYHQHF
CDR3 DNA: TGTGCCAGCAGTCAGGGGCCTTACCACCAGCATTTT

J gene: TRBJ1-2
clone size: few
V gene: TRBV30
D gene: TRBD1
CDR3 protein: CAWSVTQGGHGYTF
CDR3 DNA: TGTGCCTGGAGTGTAACACAGGGGGGTCATGGCTACACCTTC

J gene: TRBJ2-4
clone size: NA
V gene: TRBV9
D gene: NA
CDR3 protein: CASSPYGGYIQYF
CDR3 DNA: TGTGCCAGCAGCCCGTACGGGGGATATATTCAGTACTTC

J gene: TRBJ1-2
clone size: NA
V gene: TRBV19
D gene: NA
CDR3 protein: CASRTANLNYGYTF
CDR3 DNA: TGTGCCAGCCGGACAGCGAATTTAAACTATGGCTACACCTTC

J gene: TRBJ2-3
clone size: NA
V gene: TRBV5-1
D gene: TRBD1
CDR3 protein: CASSLPGQGQYF
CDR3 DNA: TGCGCCAGCAGCTTACCGGGACAGGGGCAGTATTTT

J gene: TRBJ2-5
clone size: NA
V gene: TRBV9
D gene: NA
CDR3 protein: CARARGGGETQYF
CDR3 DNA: TGTGCCCGGGCCAGGGGAGGGGGGGAGACCCAGTACTTC

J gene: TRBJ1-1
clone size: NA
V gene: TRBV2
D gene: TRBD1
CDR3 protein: CASSEGTGGNTEAFF
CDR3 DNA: TGTGCCAGCAGTGAAGGGACAGGGGGGAACACTGAAGCTTTCTTT

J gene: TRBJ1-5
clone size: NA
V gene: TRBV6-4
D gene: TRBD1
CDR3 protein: CASRHLGTANQPQHF
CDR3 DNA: TGTGCCAGCAGACACTTGGGGACAGCGAATCAGCCCCAGCATTTT

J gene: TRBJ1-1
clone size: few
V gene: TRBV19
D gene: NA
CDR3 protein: CASSHQGNTEAFF
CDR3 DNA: TGTGCCAGCTCTCACCAGGGCAACACTGAAGCTTTCTTT

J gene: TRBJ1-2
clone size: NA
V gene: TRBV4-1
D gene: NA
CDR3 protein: CASSQVAGNSYGYTF
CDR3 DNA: TGCGCCAGCAGCCAAGTGGCAGGGAATTCTTATGGCTACACCTTC

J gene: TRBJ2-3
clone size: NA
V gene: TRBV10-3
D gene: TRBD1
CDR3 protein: CAISESLGTGGKISTDTQYF
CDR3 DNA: TGTGCCATCAGTGAGTCATTAGGGACAGGGGGAAAGATTAGCACAGATACGCAGTATTTT